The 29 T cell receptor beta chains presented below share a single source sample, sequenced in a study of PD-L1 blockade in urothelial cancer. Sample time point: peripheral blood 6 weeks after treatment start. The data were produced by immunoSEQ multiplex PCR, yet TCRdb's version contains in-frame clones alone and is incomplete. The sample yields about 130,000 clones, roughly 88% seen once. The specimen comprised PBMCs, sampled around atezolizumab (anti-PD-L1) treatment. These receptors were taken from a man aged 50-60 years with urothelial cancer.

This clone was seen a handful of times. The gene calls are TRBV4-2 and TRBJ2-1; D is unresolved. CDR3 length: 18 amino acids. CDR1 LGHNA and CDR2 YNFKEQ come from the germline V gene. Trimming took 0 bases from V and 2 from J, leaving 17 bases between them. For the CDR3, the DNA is TGTGCCAGCAGCCAAGAACTTGTTCGCGCTCGAACCTACAATGAGCAGTTCTTC. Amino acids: CASSQELVRARTYNEQFF.

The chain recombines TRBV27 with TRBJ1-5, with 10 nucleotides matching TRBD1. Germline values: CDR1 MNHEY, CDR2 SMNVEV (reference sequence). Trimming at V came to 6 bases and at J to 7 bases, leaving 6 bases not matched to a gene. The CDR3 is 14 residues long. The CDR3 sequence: CASSRQGAWQPQHF. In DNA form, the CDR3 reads TGTGCCAGCAGCCGACAGGGGGCTTGGCAGCCCCAGCATTTT.

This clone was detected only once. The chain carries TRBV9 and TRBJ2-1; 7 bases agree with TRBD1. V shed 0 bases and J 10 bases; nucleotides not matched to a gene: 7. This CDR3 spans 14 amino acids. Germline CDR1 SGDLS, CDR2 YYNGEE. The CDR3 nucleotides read TGTGCCAGCAGCGTAGGGGACAGTGTCCGCGAGCAGTTCTTC. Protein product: CASSVGDSVREQFF.

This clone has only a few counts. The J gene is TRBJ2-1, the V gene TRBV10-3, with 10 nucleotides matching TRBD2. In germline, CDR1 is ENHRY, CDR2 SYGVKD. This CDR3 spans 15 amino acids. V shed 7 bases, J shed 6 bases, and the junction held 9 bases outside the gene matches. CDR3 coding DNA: TGTGCCATCAATTCTCTGGCTAGCGGGAGCAATGAGCAGTTCTTC. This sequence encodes CAINSLASGSNEQFF.

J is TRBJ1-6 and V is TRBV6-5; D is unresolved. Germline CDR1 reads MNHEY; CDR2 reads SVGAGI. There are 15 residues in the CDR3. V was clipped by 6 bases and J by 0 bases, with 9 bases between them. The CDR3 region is CASRMGGSYNSPLHF. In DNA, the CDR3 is TGTGCCAGCAGGATGGGAGGCTCCTATAATTCACCCCTCCACTTT.

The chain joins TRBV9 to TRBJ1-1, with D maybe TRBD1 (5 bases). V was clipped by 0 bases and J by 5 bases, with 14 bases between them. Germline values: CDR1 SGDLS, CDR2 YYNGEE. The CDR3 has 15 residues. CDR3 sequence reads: CASSVDGGGGTEAFF. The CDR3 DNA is TGTGCCAGCAGCGTAGACGGCGGGGGAGGTACTGAAGCTTTCTTT.

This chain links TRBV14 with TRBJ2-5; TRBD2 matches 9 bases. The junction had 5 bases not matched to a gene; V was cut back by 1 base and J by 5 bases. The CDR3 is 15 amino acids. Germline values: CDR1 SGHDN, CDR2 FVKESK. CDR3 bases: TGTGCCAGCAGCCAAGCGACTAGCGGTAGCGAGACCCAGTACTTC. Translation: CASSQATSGSETQYF.

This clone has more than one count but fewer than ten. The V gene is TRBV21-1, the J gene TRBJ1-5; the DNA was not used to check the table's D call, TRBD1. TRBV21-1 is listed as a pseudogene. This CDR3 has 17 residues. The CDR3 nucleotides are TGTGCCAGCAGCGGGGCCCCCGGACAGGGTAACAATCAGCCCCAGCATTTT. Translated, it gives CASSGAPGQGNNQPQHF.

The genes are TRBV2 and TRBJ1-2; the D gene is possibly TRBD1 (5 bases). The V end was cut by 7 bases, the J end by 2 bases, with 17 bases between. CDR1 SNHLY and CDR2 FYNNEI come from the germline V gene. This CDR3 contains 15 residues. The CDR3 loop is CASNLGGGLNYGYTF. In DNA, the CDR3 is TGTGCCAGCAACTTGGGCGGGGGGTTAAACTATGGCTACACCTTC.

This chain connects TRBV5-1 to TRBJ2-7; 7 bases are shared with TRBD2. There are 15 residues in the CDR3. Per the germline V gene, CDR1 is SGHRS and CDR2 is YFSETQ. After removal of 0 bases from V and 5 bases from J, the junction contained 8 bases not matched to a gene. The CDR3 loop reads CASSLDGGSYDEQYF. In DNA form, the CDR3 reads TGCGCCAGCAGCTTGGACGGCGGGAGTTACGACGAGCAGTACTTC.

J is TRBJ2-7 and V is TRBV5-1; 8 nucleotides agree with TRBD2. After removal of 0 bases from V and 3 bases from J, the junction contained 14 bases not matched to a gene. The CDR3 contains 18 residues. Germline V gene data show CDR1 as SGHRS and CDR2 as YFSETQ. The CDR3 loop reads CASSLGPQTSGSNYEQYF. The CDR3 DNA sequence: TGCGCCAGCAGCTTGGGGCCCCAAACTAGCGGCAGCAACTACGAGCAGTACTTC. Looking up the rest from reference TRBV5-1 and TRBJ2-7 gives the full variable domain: KAGVTQTPRYLIKTRGQQVTLSCSPISGHRSVSWYQQTPGQGLQFLFEYFSETQRNKGNFPGRFSGRQFSNSRSEMNVSTLELGDSALYLCASSLGPQTSGSNYEQYFGPGTRLTVT.

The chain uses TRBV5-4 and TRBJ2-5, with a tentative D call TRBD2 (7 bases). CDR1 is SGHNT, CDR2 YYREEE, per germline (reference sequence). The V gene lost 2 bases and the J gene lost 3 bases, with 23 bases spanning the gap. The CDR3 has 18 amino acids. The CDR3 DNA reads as TGTGCCAGCAGCTTAGGGTTAGGCAGGGGACTATTGGAAGAGACCCAGTACTTC. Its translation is CASSLGLGRGLLEETQYF. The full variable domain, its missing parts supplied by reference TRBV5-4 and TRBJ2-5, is ETGVTQSPTHLIKTRGQQVTLRCSSQSGHNTVSWYQQALGQGPQFIFQYYREEENGRGNFPPRFSGLQFPNYSSELNVNALELDDSALYLCASSLGLGRGLLEETQYFGPGTRLLVL.

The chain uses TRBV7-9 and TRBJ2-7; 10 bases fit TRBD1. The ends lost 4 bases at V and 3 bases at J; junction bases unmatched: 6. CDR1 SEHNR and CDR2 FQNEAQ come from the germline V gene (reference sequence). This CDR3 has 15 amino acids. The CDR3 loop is CASSSPRDRGYEQYF. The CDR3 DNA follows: TGTGCCAGCAGCTCGCCCCGGGACAGGGGCTACGAGCAGTACTTC.

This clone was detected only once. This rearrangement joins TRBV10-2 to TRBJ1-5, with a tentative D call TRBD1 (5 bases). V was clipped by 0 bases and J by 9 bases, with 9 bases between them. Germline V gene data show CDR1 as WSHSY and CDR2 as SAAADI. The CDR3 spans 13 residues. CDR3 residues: CASSESGVRPQHF. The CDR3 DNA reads TGCGCCAGCAGTGAGTCAGGGGTCCGGCCCCAGCATTTT.

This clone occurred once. In nucleotides, the CDR3 is TGCAGCGTTGCCAGGGGTACGAACACTGAAGCTTTCTTT. Its protein is CSVARGTNTEAFF. The chain uses TRBV29-1 and TRBJ1-1, with D possibly TRBD1 on 6 matching bases. The V end was cut by 4 bases, the J end by 1 base, with 10 bases between. The V gene's germline CDR1 is SQVTM and CDR2 ANQGSEA. The CDR3 is 13 residues long.

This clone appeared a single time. CDR3 DNA: TGTGCCAGCAGCTTAGGGGGGACTAGCGGGAGAGGGGTCTCCTACGAGCAGTACTTC. Encoded protein: CASSLGGTSGRGVSYEQYF. The chain uses TRBV11-2 and TRBJ2-7; 14 bases agree with TRBD2. In germline, CDR1 is SGHAT, CDR2 FQNNGV. Trimming cost V 1 base and J 0 bases; bases outside gene matches: 8. The CDR3 is made up of 19 amino acids.

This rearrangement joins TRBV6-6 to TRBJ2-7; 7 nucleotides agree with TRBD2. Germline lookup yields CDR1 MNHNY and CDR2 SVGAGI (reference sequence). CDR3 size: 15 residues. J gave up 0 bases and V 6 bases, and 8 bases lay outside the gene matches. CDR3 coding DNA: TGTGCCAGCAGAGATCTAGCGGTGCTCTCCTACGAGCAGTACTTC. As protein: CASRDLAVLSYEQYF.

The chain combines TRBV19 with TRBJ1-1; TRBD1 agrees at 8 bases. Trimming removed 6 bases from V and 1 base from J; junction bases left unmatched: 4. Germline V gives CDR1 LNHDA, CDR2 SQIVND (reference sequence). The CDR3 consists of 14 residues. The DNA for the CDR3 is TGTGCCAGTAGGGGACAGGCCTCGAACACTGAAGCTTTCTTT. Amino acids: CASRGQASNTEAFF.

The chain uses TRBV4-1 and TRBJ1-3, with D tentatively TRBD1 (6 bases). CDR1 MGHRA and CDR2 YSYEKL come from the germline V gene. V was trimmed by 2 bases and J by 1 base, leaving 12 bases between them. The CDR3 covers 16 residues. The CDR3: CASSQTTGPSGNTIYF. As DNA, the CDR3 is TGCGCCAGCAGCCAAACTACAGGGCCGTCTGGAAACACCATATATTTT.

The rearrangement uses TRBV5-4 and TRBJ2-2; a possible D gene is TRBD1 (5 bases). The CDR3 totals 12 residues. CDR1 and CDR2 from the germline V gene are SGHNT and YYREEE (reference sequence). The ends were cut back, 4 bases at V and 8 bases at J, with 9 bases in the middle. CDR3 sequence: CASSDPGGELFF. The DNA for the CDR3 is TGTGCCAGCAGCGATCCAGGGGGGGAGCTGTTTTTT.

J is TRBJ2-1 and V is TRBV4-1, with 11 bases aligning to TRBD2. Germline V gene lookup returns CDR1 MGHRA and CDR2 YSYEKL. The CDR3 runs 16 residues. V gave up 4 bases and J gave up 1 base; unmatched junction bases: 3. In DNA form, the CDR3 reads TGCGCCAGCAGCCCCGTAGCGGGAGGGTCCTACAATGAGCAGTTCTTC. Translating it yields CASSPVAGGSYNEQFF.

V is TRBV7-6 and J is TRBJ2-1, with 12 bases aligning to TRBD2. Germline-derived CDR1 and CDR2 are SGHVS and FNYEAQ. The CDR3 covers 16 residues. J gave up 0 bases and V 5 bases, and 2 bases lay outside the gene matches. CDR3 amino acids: CASSRTSGTSYNEQFF. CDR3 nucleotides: TGTGCCAGCAGCAGGACTAGCGGGACCTCCTACAATGAGCAGTTCTTC.

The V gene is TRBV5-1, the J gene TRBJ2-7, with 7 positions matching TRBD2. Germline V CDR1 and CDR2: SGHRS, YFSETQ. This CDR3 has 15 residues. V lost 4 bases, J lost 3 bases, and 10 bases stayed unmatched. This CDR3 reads CASSKSGTTIYEQYF. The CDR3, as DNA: TGCGCCAGCAGCAAATCGGGGACTACAATCTACGAGCAGTACTTC. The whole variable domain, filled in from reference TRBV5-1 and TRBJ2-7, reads KAGVTQTPRYLIKTRGQQVTLSCSPISGHRSVSWYQQTPGQGLQFLFEYFSETQRNKGNFPGRFSGRQFSNSRSEMNVSTLELGDSALYLCASSKSGTTIYEQYFGPGTRLTVT.

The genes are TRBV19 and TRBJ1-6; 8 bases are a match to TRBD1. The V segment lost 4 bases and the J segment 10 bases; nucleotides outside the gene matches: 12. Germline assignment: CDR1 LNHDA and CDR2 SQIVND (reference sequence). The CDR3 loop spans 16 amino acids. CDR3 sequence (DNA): TGTGCCAGTAGTAAGAGGCCTGACAGGGGCTGGTCACCCCTCCACTTT. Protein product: CASSKRPDRGWSPLHF.

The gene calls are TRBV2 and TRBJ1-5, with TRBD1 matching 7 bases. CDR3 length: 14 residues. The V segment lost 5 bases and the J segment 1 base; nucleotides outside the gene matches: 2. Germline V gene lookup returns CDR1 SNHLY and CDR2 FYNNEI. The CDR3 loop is CASSHRGSNQPQHF. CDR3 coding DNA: TGTGCCAGCAGTCACAGGGGAAGCAATCAGCCCCAGCATTTT.

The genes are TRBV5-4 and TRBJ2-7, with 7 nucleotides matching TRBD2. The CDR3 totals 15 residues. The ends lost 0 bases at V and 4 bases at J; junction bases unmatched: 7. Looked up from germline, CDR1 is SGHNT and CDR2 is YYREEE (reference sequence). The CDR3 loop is CASSLAPGAGYEQYF. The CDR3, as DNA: TGTGCCAGCAGCTTGGCGCCGGGAGCGGGGTACGAGCAGTACTTC.

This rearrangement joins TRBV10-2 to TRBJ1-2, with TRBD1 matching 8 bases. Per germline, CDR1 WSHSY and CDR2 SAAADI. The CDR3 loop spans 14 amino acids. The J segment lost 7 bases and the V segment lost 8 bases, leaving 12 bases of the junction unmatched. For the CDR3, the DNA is TGCGCCAGCGTGTCTCCCGACAGGGGAGGTGGCTACACCTTC. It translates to CASVSPDRGGGYTF.

The CDR3 loop reads CASSSSGSWELFF. In nucleotides, the CDR3 is TGTGCCAGCAGTTCTAGCGGGAGTTGGGAGCTGTTTTTT. The V and J genes are TRBV7-9 and TRBJ2-2, with TRBD2 matching over 10 bases. CDR3 length: 13 amino acids. With 6 bases clipped from V and 9 bases from J, the junction kept 4 bases outside the gene matches. Germline V gene sequence: CDR1 SEHNR, CDR2 FQNEAQ (reference sequence).

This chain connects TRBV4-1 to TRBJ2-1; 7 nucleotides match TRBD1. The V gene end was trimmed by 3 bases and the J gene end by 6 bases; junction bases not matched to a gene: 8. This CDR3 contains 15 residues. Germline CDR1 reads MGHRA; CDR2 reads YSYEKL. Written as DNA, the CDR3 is TGCGCCAGCAGCCATACAGGGGAAGGGAGCAATGAGCAGTTCTTC. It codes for CASSHTGEGSNEQFF.